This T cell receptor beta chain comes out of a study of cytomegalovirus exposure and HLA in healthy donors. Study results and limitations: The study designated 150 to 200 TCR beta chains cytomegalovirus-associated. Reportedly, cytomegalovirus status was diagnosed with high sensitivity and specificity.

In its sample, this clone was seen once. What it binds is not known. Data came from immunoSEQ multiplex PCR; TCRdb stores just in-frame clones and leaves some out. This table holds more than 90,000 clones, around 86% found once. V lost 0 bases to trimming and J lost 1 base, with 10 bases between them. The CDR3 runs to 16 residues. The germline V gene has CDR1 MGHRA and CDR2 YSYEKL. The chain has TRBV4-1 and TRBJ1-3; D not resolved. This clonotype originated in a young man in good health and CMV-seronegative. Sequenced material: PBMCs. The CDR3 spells CASSQEAAGSGNTIYF. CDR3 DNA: TGCGCCAGCAGCCAAGAGGCGGCGGGATCTGGAAACACCATATATTTT.